A selection of T cell receptor beta chains follows, all from one sample in a study of T cells after yellow fever vaccination. TCRdb ran MiXCR on the 5' RACE reads and lists one entry per CDR3 protein. This table has about 320,000 distinct CDR3 sequences, roughly 4.3% appearing once. Sequences were derived from PBMCs, sampled 15 days after the yellow fever booster vaccination. The receptor set was obtained from a man younger than 35 who received the YFV17D yellow fever vaccine. Both conserved end residues are part of each CDR3. D genes are given only for firm matches. The listing skips clone size in some rows; elsewhere it reads once, few, many or a size class.

CDR3 protein: CSVGEVYEQYF; CDR3 DNA: TGCAGCGTTGGCGAAGTATACGAGCAGTACTTC; clone size: few; CDR3 length: 11; J gene: TRBJ2-7; D gene: NA; V gene: TRBV29-1
CDR3 protein: CASSFTGGEEKLFF; CDR3 DNA: TGTGCCAGCAGTTTCACAGGGGGGGAAGAAAAACTGTTTTTT; clone size: few; CDR3 length: 14; J gene: TRBJ1-4; D gene: TRBD1; V gene: TRBV12-3/TRBV12-4
CDR3 protein: CASSSPRDLGTGELFF; CDR3 DNA: TGTGCCAGCAGCTCTCCGCGCGATCTGGGCACCGGGGAGCTGTTTTTT; clone size: few; CDR3 length: 16; J gene: TRBJ2-2; D gene: NA; V gene: TRBV7-9
CDR3 protein: CATSDPGQGASTDTQYF; CDR3 DNA: TGTGCCACCAGTGACCCCGGACAGGGGGCCAGCACAGATACGCAGTATTTT; clone size: NA; CDR3 length: 17; J gene: TRBJ2-3; D gene: TRBD1; V gene: TRBV24-1
CDR3 protein: CASSLGTGNPDTQYF; CDR3 DNA: TGCGCCAGCAGCCTTGGGACAGGGAACCCAGATACGCAGTATTTT; clone size: many; CDR3 length: 15; J gene: TRBJ2-3; D gene: TRBD1; V gene: TRBV5-1
CDR3 protein: CASSYVAGSDTQYF; CDR3 DNA: TGTGCCAGCAGTTACGTGGCGGGGAGCGATACGCAGTATTTT; clone size: many; CDR3 length: 14; J gene: TRBJ2-3; D gene: NA; V gene: TRBV6-5
CDR3 protein: CASSTRTGTHEQFF; CDR3 DNA: TGTGCCAGCAGTACCAGGACAGGGACCCATGAGCAGTTCTTC; clone size: many; CDR3 length: 14; J gene: TRBJ2-1; D gene: TRBD1; V gene: TRBV12-3/TRBV12-4
CDR3 protein: CASSIPLAGKTDTQYF; CDR3 DNA: TGTGCCAGCAGCATACCACTAGCGGGGAAGACAGATACGCAGTATTTT; clone size: many; CDR3 length: 16; J gene: TRBJ2-3; D gene: TRBD2; V gene: TRBV7-2
CDR3 protein: CASSQGDRFYEQYF; CDR3 DNA: TGTGCCAGCAGCCAAGGGGACAGGTTCTACGAGCAGTACTTC; clone size: once; CDR3 length: 14; J gene: TRBJ2-7; D gene: TRBD1; V gene: TRBV14
CDR3 protein: CASSYGTARADTQYF; CDR3 DNA: TGTGCCAGCAGTTACGGCACAGCCAGGGCGGATACGCAGTATTTT; clone size: many; CDR3 length: 15; J gene: TRBJ2-3; D gene: NA; V gene: TRBV6-5
CDR3 protein: CASSWRGQAGELFF; CDR3 DNA: TGTGCCAGCAGTTGGAGAGGACAGGCCGGGGAGCTGTTTTTT; clone size: many; CDR3 length: 14; J gene: TRBJ2-2; D gene: TRBD1; V gene: TRBV6-5
CDR3 protein: CSVRLALTDTQYF; CDR3 DNA: TGCAGCGTTCGACTAGCCTTGACAGATACGCAGTATTTT; clone size: many; CDR3 length: 13; J gene: TRBJ2-3; D gene: TRBD2; V gene: TRBV29-1
CDR3 protein: CASSLDVPDTQYF; CDR3 DNA: TGTGCCAGCAGCTTAGACGTGCCAGATACGCAGTATTTT; clone size: few; CDR3 length: 13; J gene: TRBJ2-3; D gene: NA; V gene: TRBV7-2
CDR3 protein: CASSPALAGQETQYF; CDR3 DNA: TGCGCCAGCAGCCCAGCTCTAGCGGGTCAAGAGACCCAGTACTTC; clone size: NA; CDR3 length: 15; J gene: TRBJ2-5; D gene: TRBD2; V gene: TRBV5-1
CDR3 protein: CASSFLGESPLHF; CDR3 DNA: TGTGCCAGCAGCTTCCTCGGGGAGTCACCCCTCCACTTT; clone size: many; CDR3 length: 13; J gene: TRBJ1-6; D gene: NA; V gene: TRBV7-2
CDR3 protein: CASNRDRGPREQFF; CDR3 DNA: TGTGCCAGCAACCGGGACAGGGGCCCCCGGGAGCAGTTCTTC; clone size: NA; CDR3 length: 14; J gene: TRBJ2-1; D gene: TRBD1; V gene: TRBV7-9
CDR3 protein: CASSDRDRTMNTEAFF; CDR3 DNA: TGTGCCAGCAGCGACCGGGACAGGACTATGAACACTGAAGCTTTCTTT; clone size: few; CDR3 length: 16; J gene: TRBJ1-1; D gene: TRBD1; V gene: TRBV4-2
CDR3 protein: CASSTGTSTYNEQFF; CDR3 DNA: TGTGCCAGCAGCACCGGGACAAGTACCTACAATGAGCAGTTCTTC; clone size: many; CDR3 length: 15; J gene: TRBJ2-1; D gene: NA; V gene: TRBV7-2
CDR3 protein: CASSPRGSQTQYF; CDR3 DNA: TGTGCCAGCAGCCCCCGGGGGAGCCAGACGCAGTATTTT; clone size: few; CDR3 length: 13; J gene: TRBJ2-3; D gene: NA; V gene: TRBV7-2
CDR3 protein: CASSVAGEGDTQYF; CDR3 DNA: TGTGCCAGCAGCGTAGCGGGTGAGGGGGATACGCAGTATTTT; clone size: few; CDR3 length: 14; J gene: TRBJ2-3; D gene: NA; V gene: TRBV9
CDR3 protein: CASSLRGETHEQFF; CDR3 DNA: TGTGCCAGCAGCTTAAGGGGGGAAACCCATGAGCAGTTCTTC; clone size: many; CDR3 length: 14; J gene: TRBJ2-1; D gene: NA; V gene: TRBV7-8
CDR3 protein: CASSRTGGGQPQHF; CDR3 DNA: TGTGCCAGCAGCCGGACAGGGGGCGGGCAGCCCCAGCATTTT; clone size: NA; CDR3 length: 14; J gene: TRBJ1-5; D gene: TRBD1; V gene: TRBV6-2/TRBV6-3
CDR3 protein: CASTPGGSLLGYTF; CDR3 DNA: TGTGCCAGCACCCCGGGCGGATCGTTGTTGGGCTACACCTTC; clone size: many; CDR3 length: 14; J gene: TRBJ1-2; D gene: NA; V gene: TRBV12-3/TRBV12-4
CDR3 protein: CASSLEIGRTTPGRDF; CDR3 DNA: TGTGCCAGCAGCTTAGAGATTGGTCGGACAACACCCGGACGGGACTTC; clone size: NA; CDR3 length: 16; J gene: TRBJ2-5; D gene: NA; V gene: TRBV7-2
CDR3 protein: CASSQERFGQPQHF; CDR3 DNA: TGCGCCAGCAGCCAAGAACGATTCGGTCAGCCCCAGCATTTT; clone size: many; CDR3 length: 14; J gene: TRBJ1-5; D gene: NA; V gene: TRBV4-3
CDR3 protein: CASSNPQGVYNSPLHF; CDR3 DNA: TGTGCCAGCAGCAATCCACAGGGGGTGTATAATTCACCCCTCCACTTT; clone size: few; CDR3 length: 16; J gene: TRBJ1-6; D gene: TRBD1; V gene: TRBV27
CDR3 protein: CASSLVAGTNTEAFF; CDR3 DNA: TGCGCCAGCAGCTTGGTGGCCGGAACTAACACTGAAGCTTTCTTT; clone size: many; CDR3 length: 15; J gene: TRBJ1-1; D gene: NA; V gene: TRBV5-1
CDR3 protein: CASSPGLAGGTDTQYF; CDR3 DNA: TGCGCCAGCAGCCCCGGACTAGCGGGGGGCACAGATACGCAGTATTTT; clone size: many; CDR3 length: 16; J gene: TRBJ2-3; D gene: TRBD2; V gene: TRBV5-1
CDR3 protein: CASSDRKTEAFF; CDR3 DNA: TGCGCCAGCTCGGACAGGAAAACTGAAGCTTTCTTT; clone size: few; CDR3 length: 12; J gene: TRBJ1-1; D gene: TRBD1; V gene: TRBV5-1
CDR3 protein: CASSQSSGGYTF; CDR3 DNA: TGTGCCAGCAGCCAAAGCTCGGGTGGCTACACCTTC; clone size: few; CDR3 length: 12; J gene: TRBJ1-2; D gene: NA; V gene: TRBV7-2
CDR3 protein: CASRYTPKATYGYTF; CDR3 DNA: TGCGCCAGCAGATATACACCCAAGGCCACCTATGGCTACACCTTC; clone size: few; CDR3 length: 15; J gene: TRBJ1-2; D gene: NA; V gene: TRBV4-1
CDR3 protein: CASSPPAGTAYNEQFF; CDR3 DNA: TGTGCCAGCTCACCACCGGCGGGGACCGCCTACAATGAGCAGTTCTTC; clone size: many; CDR3 length: 16; J gene: TRBJ2-1; D gene: NA; V gene: TRBV18
CDR3 protein: CASSLPAVGAGDNEQFF; CDR3 DNA: TGTGCCAGCAGCCTCCCCGCGGTGGGCGCGGGGGATAATGAGCAGTTCTTC; clone size: many; CDR3 length: 17; J gene: TRBJ2-1; D gene: TRBD2; V gene: TRBV7-2
CDR3 protein: CASSPLDRENTEAFF; CDR3 DNA: TGTGCCAGCAGTCCCCTGGACAGGGAGAACACTGAAGCTTTCTTT; clone size: few; CDR3 length: 15; J gene: TRBJ1-1; D gene: TRBD1; V gene: TRBV6-5
CDR3 protein: CSATTLGDQYTEAFF; CDR3 DNA: TGCAGTGCCACCACACTCGGGGACCAATACACTGAAGCTTTCTTT; clone size: NA; CDR3 length: 15; J gene: TRBJ1-1; D gene: NA; V gene: TRBV20-1
CDR3 protein: CASSFWTDPRRGYTF; CDR3 DNA: TGTGCCAGCAGCTTCTGGACGGATCCTCGTCGTGGCTACACCTTC; clone size: many; CDR3 length: 15; J gene: TRBJ1-2; D gene: NA; V gene: TRBV7-9
CDR3 protein: CASSHTYLGYTF; CDR3 DNA: TGTGCCAGCAGCCACACCTATTTAGGCTACACCTTC; clone size: NA; CDR3 length: 12; J gene: TRBJ1-2; D gene: NA; V gene: TRBV7-9
CDR3 protein: CSVDDSGNTIYF; CDR3 DNA: TGCAGCGTTGACGATTCTGGAAACACCATATATTTT; clone size: few; CDR3 length: 12; J gene: TRBJ1-3; D gene: NA; V gene: TRBV29-1
CDR3 protein: CASSLGWTGARNTEAFF; CDR3 DNA: TGCGCCAGCAGCTTGGGATGGACAGGGGCGCGGAACACTGAAGCTTTCTTT; clone size: few; CDR3 length: 17; J gene: TRBJ1-1; D gene: TRBD1; V gene: TRBV5-1
CDR3 protein: CASSLSGWAGASSYEQYF; CDR3 DNA: TGTGCCAGCAGTTTGTCGGGTTGGGCAGGCGCTAGCTCCTACGAGCAGTACTTC; clone size: NA; CDR3 length: 18; J gene: TRBJ2-7; D gene: NA; V gene: TRBV12-3/TRBV12-4
CDR3 protein: CASSWDDGGNQPQHF; CDR3 DNA: TGTGCCAGCAGCTGGGACGATGGGGGCAATCAGCCCCAGCATTTT; clone size: many; CDR3 length: 15; J gene: TRBJ1-5; D gene: NA; V gene: TRBV6-2/TRBV6-3
CDR3 protein: CSAGSGGAPYNEQFF; CDR3 DNA: TGCAGTGCTGGTAGCGGGGGAGCCCCCTACAATGAGCAGTTCTTC; clone size: few; CDR3 length: 15; J gene: TRBJ2-1; D gene: TRBD2; V gene: TRBV20-1